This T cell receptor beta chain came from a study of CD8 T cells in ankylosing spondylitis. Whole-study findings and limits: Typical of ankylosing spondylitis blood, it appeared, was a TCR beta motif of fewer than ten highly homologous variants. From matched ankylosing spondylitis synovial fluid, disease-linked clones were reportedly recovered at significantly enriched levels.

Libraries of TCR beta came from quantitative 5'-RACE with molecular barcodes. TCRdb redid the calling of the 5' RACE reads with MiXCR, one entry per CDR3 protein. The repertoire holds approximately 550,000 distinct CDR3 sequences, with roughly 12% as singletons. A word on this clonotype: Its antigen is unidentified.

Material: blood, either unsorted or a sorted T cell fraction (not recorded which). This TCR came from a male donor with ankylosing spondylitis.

CDR3 DNA: TGTGCCAGCAGGAACTCTAATTCACCCCTCCACTTT. Protein product: CASRNSNSPLHF. V gene TRBV6-2 or TRBV6-3 combines with J gene TRBJ1-6; D remains unclear. Germline loops: CDR1 MNHEY, CDR2 SVGEGT. Trimming removed 6 bases from V and 6 bases from J, with 6 bases in between. This CDR3 has 12 residues.